This T cell receptor (beta chain) is drawn from a study of CD8+ T cells in alopecia areata. Study details: Tofacitinib administration to treated patients was oral, at 5 to 10 mg twice daily.

The treatment here: oral pan-JAK inhibitor, 5-10 mg twice daily. Germline-derived CDR1 and CDR2 are GTSNPN and SVGIG (reference sequence). Losses at the gene ends were 1 base for V and 5 bases for J; bases not matched to a gene: 5. The CDR3 contains 14 residues. This clone was seen just once. Isolated RNA was reverse transcribed into cDNA used as the sequencing template. Method: immunoSEQ multiplex PCR; TCRdb's copy keeps in-frame clones and lacks some. The table records more than 150,000 clones, around 60% of them present only once. This receptor was identified in a human donor with alopecia areata. V is TRBV30 and J is TRBJ2-4, with 7 nucleotides matching TRBD2. Material: CD8+ T cells sorted from blood, obtained at week 24, from a patient treated with tofacitinib. The CDR3 nucleotides read TGTGCCTGGAGTGAGGATGGGAGGGAAAACATTCAGTACTTC. Translating gives CAWSEDGRENIQYF.